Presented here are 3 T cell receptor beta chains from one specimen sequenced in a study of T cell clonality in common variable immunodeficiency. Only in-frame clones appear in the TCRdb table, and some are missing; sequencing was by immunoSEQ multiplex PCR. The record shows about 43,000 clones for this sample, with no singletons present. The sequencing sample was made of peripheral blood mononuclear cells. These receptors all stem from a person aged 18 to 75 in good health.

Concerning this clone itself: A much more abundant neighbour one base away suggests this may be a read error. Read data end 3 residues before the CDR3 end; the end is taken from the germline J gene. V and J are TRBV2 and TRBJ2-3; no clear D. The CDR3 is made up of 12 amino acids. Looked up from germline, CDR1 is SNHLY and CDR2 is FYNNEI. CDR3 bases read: TGTGCCAGCATACAAACCCAAGAGACG. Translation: CASIQTQET. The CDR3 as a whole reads CASIQTQETQYF.

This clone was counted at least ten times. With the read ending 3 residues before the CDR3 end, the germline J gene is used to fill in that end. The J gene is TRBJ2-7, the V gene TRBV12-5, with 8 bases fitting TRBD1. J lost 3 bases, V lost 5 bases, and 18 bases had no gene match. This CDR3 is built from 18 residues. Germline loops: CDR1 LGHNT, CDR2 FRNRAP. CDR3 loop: CASGPPLVRTGLNYEQYF. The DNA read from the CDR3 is TGTGCTAGTGGTCCCCCCCTCGTTCGGACAGGGTTAAACTACGAG.

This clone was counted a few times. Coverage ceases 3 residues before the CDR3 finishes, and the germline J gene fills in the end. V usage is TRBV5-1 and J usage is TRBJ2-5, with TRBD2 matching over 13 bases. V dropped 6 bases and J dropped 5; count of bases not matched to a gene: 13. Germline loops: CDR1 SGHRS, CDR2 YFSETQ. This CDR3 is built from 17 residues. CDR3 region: CASKMGPGTSGKETQYF. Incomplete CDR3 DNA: TGCGCCAGCAAGATGGGTCCCGGGACTAGCGGGAAGGAGACC. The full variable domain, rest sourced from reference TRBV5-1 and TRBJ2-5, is KAGVTQTPRYLIKTRGQQVTLSCSPISGHRSVSWYQQTPGQGLQFLFEYFSETQRNKGNFPGRFSGRQFSNSRSEMNVSTLELGDSALYLCASKMGPGTSGKETQYFGPGTRLLVL.